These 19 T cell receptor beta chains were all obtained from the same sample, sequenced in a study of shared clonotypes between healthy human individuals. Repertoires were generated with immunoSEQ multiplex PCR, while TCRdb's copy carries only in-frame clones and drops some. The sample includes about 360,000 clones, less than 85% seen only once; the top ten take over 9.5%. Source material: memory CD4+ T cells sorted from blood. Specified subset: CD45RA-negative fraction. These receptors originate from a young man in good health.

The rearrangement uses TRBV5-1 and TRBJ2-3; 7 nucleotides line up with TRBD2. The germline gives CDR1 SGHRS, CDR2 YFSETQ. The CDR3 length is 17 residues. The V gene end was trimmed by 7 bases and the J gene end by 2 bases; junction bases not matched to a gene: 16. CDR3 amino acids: CASQRDPHPGLTDTQYF. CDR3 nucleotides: TGCGCCAGCCAGCGGGATCCCCACCCGGGCCTCACAGATACGCAGTATTTT.

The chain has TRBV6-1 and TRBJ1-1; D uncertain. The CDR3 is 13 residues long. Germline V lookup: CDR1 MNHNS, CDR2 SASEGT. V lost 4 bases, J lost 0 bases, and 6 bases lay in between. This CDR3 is CASSGTMNTEAFF. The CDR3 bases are TGTGCCAGCAGTGGGACCATGAACACTGAAGCTTTCTTT.

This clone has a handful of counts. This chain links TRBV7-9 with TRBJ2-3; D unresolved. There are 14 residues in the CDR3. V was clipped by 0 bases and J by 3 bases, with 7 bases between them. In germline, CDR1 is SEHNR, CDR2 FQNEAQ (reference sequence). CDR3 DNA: TGTGCCAGCAGCTTAGCCTCTAGTACAGATACGCAGTATTTT. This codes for CASSLASSTDTQYF.

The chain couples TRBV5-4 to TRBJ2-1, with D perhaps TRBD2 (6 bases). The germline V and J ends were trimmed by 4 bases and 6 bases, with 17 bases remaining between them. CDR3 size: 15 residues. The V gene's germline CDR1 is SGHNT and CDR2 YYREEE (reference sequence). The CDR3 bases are TGTGCCAGCAGCGCTGGCCCGGGACTCACCAATGAGCAGTTCTTC. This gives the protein CASSAGPGLTNEQFF.

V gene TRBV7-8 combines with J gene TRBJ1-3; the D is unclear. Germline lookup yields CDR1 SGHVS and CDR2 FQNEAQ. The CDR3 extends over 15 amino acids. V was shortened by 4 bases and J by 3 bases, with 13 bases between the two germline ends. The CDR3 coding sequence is TGTGCCAGCAGCTCCGTCGGCTTGTATGGAAACACCATATATTTT. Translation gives CASSSVGLYGNTIYF. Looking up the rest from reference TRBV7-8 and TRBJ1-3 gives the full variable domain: GAGVSQSPRYKVAKRGQDVALRCDPISGHVSLFWYQQALGQGPEFLTYFQNEAQLDKSGLPSDRFFAERPEGSVSTLKIQRTQQEDSAVYLCASSSVGLYGNTIYFGEGSWLTVV.

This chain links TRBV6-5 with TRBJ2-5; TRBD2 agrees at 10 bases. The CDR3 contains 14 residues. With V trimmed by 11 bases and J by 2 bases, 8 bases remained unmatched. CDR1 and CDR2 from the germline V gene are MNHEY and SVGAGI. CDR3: CAVSSGSEQETQYF. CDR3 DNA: TGTGCCGTCTCTAGCGGGAGCGAACAAGAGACCCAGTACTTC.

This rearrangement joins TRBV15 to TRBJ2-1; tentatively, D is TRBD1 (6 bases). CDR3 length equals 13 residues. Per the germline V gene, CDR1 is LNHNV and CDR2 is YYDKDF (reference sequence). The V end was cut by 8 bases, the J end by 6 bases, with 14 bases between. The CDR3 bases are TGTGCCACCTCGACAGGAATCGGCAATGAGCAGTTCTTC. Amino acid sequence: CATSTGIGNEQFF.

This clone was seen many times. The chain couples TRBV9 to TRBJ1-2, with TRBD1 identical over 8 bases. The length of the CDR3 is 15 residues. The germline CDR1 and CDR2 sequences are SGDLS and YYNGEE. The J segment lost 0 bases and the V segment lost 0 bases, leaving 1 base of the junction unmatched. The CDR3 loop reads CASSVGGQANYGYTF. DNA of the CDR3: TGTGCCAGCAGCGTAGGGGGACAGGCTAACTATGGCTACACCTTC.

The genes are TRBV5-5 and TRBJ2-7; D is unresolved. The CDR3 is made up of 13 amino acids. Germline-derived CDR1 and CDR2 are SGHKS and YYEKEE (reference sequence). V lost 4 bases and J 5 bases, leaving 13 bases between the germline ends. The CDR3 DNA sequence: TGTGCCAGCAGCACACTACCTCGGGACGAGCAGTACTTC. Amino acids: CASSTLPRDEQYF.

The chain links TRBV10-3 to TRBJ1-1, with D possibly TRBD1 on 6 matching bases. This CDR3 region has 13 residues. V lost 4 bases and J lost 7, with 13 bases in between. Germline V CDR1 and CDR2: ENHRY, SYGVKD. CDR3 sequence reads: CAISGQVLGEAFF. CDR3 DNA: TGTGCCATCAGTGGACAGGTTTTGGGTGAAGCTTTCTTT.

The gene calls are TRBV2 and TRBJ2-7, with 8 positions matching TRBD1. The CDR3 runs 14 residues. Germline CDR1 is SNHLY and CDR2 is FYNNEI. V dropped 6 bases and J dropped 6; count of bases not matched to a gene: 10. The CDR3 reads CASRETGVPTEQYF. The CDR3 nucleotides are TGTGCCAGCAGAGAGACAGGGGTCCCCACCGAGCAGTACTTC. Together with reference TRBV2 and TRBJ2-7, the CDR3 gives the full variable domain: EPEVTQTPSHQVTQMGQEVILRCVPISNHLYFYWYRQILGQKVEFLVSFYNNEISEKSEIFDDQFSVERPDGSNFTLKIRSTKLEDSAMYFCASRETGVPTEQYFGPGTRLTVT.

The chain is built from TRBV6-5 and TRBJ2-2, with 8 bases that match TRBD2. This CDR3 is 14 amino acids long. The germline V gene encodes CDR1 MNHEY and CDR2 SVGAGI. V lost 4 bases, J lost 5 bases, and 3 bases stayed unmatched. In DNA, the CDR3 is TGTGCCAGCAGTTGGGGACTAGAGACCGGGGAGCTGTTTTTT. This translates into CASSWGLETGELFF.

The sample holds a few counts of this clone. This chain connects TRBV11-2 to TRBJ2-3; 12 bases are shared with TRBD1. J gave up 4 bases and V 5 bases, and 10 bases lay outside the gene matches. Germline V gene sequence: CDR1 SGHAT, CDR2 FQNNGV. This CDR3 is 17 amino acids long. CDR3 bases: TGTGCCAGCAGCCAACTTGGGGGGACAGGGGGCCCAGATACGCAGTATTTT. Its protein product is CASSQLGGTGGPDTQYF.

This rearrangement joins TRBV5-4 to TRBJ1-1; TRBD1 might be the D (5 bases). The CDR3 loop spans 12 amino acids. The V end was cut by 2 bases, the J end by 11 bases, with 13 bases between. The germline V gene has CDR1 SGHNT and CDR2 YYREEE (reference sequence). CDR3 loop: CASSLLQADAFF. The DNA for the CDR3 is TGTGCCAGCAGCTTACTACAGGCAGATGCTTTCTTT.

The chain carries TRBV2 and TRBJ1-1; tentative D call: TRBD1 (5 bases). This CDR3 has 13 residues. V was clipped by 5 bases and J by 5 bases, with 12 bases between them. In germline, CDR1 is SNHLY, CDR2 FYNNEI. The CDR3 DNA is TGTGCCAGCAGTTCCGGGGCGGGGACTGAAGCTTTCTTT. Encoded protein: CASSSGAGTEAFF.

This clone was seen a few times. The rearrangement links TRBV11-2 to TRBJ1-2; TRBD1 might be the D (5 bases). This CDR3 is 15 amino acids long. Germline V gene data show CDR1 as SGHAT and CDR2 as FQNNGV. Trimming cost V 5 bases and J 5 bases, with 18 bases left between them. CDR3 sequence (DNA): TGTGCCAGCAGCCCCCTCGCAGGGTTTGGTTATGGCTACACCTTC. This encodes CASSPLAGFGYGYTF.

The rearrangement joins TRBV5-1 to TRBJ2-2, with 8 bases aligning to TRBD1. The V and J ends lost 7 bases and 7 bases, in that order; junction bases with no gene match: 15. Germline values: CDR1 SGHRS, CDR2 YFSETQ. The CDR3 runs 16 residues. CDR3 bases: TGCGCCAGCCGCCCGACAGGGGCACCGGCAGGCGGGGAGCTGTTTTTT. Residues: CASRPTGAPAGGELFF.

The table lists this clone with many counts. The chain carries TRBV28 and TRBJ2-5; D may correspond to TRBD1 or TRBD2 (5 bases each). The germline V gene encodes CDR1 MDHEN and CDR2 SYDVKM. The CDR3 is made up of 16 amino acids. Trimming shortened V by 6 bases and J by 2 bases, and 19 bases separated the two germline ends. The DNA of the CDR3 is TGTGCCAGCAGGCACTTACTTCCGGGGCTTCAAGAGACCCAGTACTTC. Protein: CASRHLLPGLQETQYF.

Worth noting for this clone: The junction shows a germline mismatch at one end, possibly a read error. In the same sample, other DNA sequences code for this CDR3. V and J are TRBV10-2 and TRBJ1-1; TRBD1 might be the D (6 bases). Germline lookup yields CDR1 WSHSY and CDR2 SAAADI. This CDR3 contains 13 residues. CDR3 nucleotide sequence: TGCGCCAGCATTGGACAGCCGAACACTGAAGCCTTCTTT. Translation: CASIGQPNTEAFF.